These 3 T cell receptor beta chains originate from one sample sequenced in a study of TIL therapy for anti-PD-1-resistant metastatic lung cancer listed by TCRdb under 2021. The time point label, read with the paper, signifies: pre-treatment sample, taken before nivolumab and TIL therapy. The baseline tumor samples, taken from the same resection that was used to grow TIL, were excised metastases, most often pleural nodules or supraclavicular lymph nodes. Using bias-controlled multiplex PCR with the immunoSEQ v3 hsTCRB kit, the TCR beta CDR3 regions were amplified from genomic DNA. This immuneACCESS table, as held by TCRdb, lists in-frame sequences with V and J called but not all clones. Of the missing ones, under half trace to an unresolved V gene in checked studies; the others have no known cause. This sample is represented by 9,100 or so clones; roughly three quarters of them were singletons. In total, the top ten clones hold approximately 10% of the sample.

The sequencing used tumor tissue, collected at baseline. All receptors come from a person between 25 and 80 years old with non-small cell lung cancer.

This clone has a handful of counts. The chain combines TRBV2 with TRBJ2-2, with 12 nucleotides matching TRBD2. The CDR3 totals 20 residues. Germline-derived CDR1 and CDR2 are SNHLY and FYNNEI. V lost 3 bases and J lost 4; bases outside the gene matches: 15. The CDR3 here is CASSDGTSLAGGLVTGELFF. Written as DNA, the CDR3 is TGTGCCAGCAGTGACGGGACATCCCTAGCGGGAGGGCTGGTCACCGGGGAGCTGTTTTTT.

V is TRBV11-3 and J is TRBJ2-7; D perhaps matches TRBD1 (6 bases). The CDR3 runs to 14 residues. V dropped 5 bases and J dropped 6 bases, with 17 bases sitting between them. Germline CDR1 and CDR2: SGHNT and YENEEA. The CDR3 nucleotides are TGTGCCAGCAGCACACGCAGGGGAGAGGGCGAGCAGTACTTC. It is translated as CASSTRRGEGEQYF.

This clone was counted a few times. The chain employs TRBV15 and TRBJ2-1; D gene unclear. This CDR3 region has 17 residues. CDR1 and CDR2 from the germline V gene are LNHNV and YYDKDF (reference sequence). Trimming took 0 bases from V and 1 from J, leaving 13 bases between them. The CDR3: CATSRDSAQASYNEQFF. For the CDR3, the DNA is TGTGCCACCAGCAGAGATTCGGCGCAGGCGTCCTACAATGAGCAGTTCTTC. Based on the CDR3 plus reference TRBV15 and TRBJ2-1, the full variable domain is DAMVIQNPRYQVTQFGKPVTLSCSQTLNHNVMYWYQQKSSQAPKLLFHYYDKDFNNEADTPDNFQSRRPNTSFCFLDIRSPGLGDTAMYLCATSRDSAQASYNEQFFGPGTRLTVL.